These 27 T cell receptor beta chains share one sample of origin, sequenced in a study of T cell repertoires in cytomegalovirus infection. Antigens of these TCRs are unknown. TCRdb reprocessed the reads via MiXCR and lists one record per CDR3 protein. The repertoire holds tens of thousands of distinct CDR3 sequences, with about a fifth as singletons. The sequencing used CD8+ T cells from cultured PBMCs, collected from culture after CMV antigen stimulation. These receptor sequences come from a human donor in good health (CMV status not recorded). Some clones in this sample may be carry-over from other donors' samples.

The CDR3 bases are TGTGCCAGCAGTTTATCCAGGGGGAGAATCACAGATACGCAGTATTTT. Protein sequence: CASSLSRGRITDTQYF. V usage is TRBV27 and J usage is TRBJ2-3; 7 bases agree with TRBD1. Trimming at V came to 0 bases and at J to 2 bases, leaving 5 bases not matched to a gene. Per the germline V gene, CDR1 is MNHEY and CDR2 is SMNVEV (reference sequence). The CDR3 has 16 amino acids.

This clonotype occurred a few times. This chain links TRBV7-8 with TRBJ1-2, with D maybe TRBD1 (6 bases). The germline V and J ends were trimmed by 5 bases and 3 bases, with 10 bases remaining between them. Germline CDR1 is SGHVS and CDR2 is FQNEAQ. The CDR3 is 13 amino acids. The CDR3, as DNA: TGTGCCAGCAGCATAGGGGGGGACTATGGCTACACCTTC. Translating gives CASSIGGDYGYTF.

The chain links TRBV4-1 to TRBJ2-5; the D gene is possibly TRBD2 (6 bases). The CDR3 runs to 17 residues. CDR1 is MGHRA and CDR2 is YSYEKL in the germline V gene. Trimming removed 2 bases at V and 4 bases at J, with 20 bases between. CDR3 protein: CASSQTSLGSVRETQYF. CDR3 coding DNA: TGCGCCAGCAGCCAAACGAGTCTCGGGAGTGTGCGAGAGACCCAGTACTTC.

This clonotype was counted between two and nine times. This chain joins TRBV27 and TRBJ1-5; TRBD1 is a possible D gene (5 bases). CDR1 is MNHEY, CDR2 SMNVEV, per germline (reference sequence). Trimming pared 0 bases from V and 6 bases from J, leaving 9 bases between. This CDR3 spans 14 amino acids. CDR3 sequence reads: CASSLSGAAQPQHF. The CDR3 DNA is TGTGCCAGCAGTTTATCAGGGGCAGCTCAGCCCCAGCATTTT.

This clonotype was detected only a few times. The chain employs TRBV6-5 and TRBJ1-2; the D is unclear. The CDR3 is 14 residues long. Trimming removed 1 base at V and 2 bases at J, with 8 bases between. Germline values: CDR1 MNHEY, CDR2 SVGAGI. CDR3 DNA: TGTGCCAGCAGTTACTTCCCGGAGAACTATGGCTACACCTTC. Its protein is CASSYFPENYGYTF.

This clonotype was observed at least ten times. The chain recombines TRBV28 with TRBJ2-1; no definite D call. The germline V gene encodes CDR1 MDHEN and CDR2 SYDVKM. This CDR3 is 13 amino acids long. The V and J ends lost 7 bases and 7 bases respectively, with 14 bases between them. This chain's CDR3 is CASTNIPRNEQFF. In DNA, the CDR3 is TGTGCCAGCACTAACATCCCTCGGAATGAGCAGTTCTTC. Supplemented by reference TRBV28 and TRBJ2-1, the full variable domain reads DVKVTQSSRYLVKRTGEKVFLECVQDMDHENMFWYRQDPGLGLRLIYFSYDVKMKEKGDIPEGYSVSREKKERFSLILESASTNQTSMYLCASTNIPRNEQFFGPGTRLTVL.

This clonotype was observed a few times. The V gene is TRBV4-1, the J gene TRBJ1-3; TRBD1 matches at 9 bases. V gave up 0 bases and J gave up 0 bases; unmatched junction bases: 9. CDR3 size: 19 residues. CDR1 and CDR2 (germline): MGHRA, YSYEKL. The CDR3 sequence: CASSQESTGGVLSGNTIYF. CDR3 coding DNA: TGCGCCAGCAGCCAAGAATCGACAGGGGGGGTTCTCTCTGGAAACACCATATATTTT.

This clonotype has ten or more counts. The V call is TRBV20-1, the J call TRBJ1-5; D possibly corresponds to TRBD1 (6 bases). Germline CDR1 and CDR2: DFQATT and SNEGSKA (reference sequence). The CDR3 spans 17 residues. Trimming cost V 5 bases and J 4 bases, with 24 bases left between them. The CDR3 DNA reads as TGCAGTGCTCCGCCTCAGCCCCCAGGGGCCGGGAATCAGCCCCAGCATTTT. Translated: CSAPPQPPGAGNQPQHF.

This clonotype was detected a few times. The chain recombines TRBV6-2 or TRBV6-3 with TRBJ1-1; D unresolved. The V end lost 6 bases, the J end lost 5 bases, and 16 bases lay between the germline ends. This CDR3 region has 14 residues. Germline V gene data show CDR1 as MNHEY and CDR2 as SVGEGT. The CDR3 here is CASSTGRLGTEAFF. The CDR3 bases are TGTGCCAGCAGCACCGGACGCTTGGGTACTGAAGCTTTCTTT.

The chain employs TRBV19 and TRBJ1-6, with 7 bases fitting TRBD1. J gave up 2 bases and V 3 bases, and 4 bases lay outside the gene matches. CDR3 length: 16 residues. Germline V gives CDR1 LNHDA, CDR2 SQIVND (reference sequence). CDR3 nucleotides: TGTGCCAGTAGTATGACAGGGATCACCTATAATTCACCCCTCCACTTT. Translated, it gives CASSMTGITYNSPLHF.

The V call is TRBV28, the J call TRBJ2-7; TRBD2 matches 7 bases. The CDR3 extends over 16 amino acids. Germline CDR1 is MDHEN and CDR2 is SYDVKM. V shed 6 bases, J shed 5 bases, and the junction held 16 bases outside the gene matches. The CDR3 loop reads CASRFSWTSQVHEQYF. CDR3 nucleotides: TGTGCCAGCAGATTCTCCTGGACTAGTCAAGTGCACGAGCAGTACTTC.

This clonotype was observed a handful of times. This chain uses TRBV11-2 with TRBJ2-1; tentatively, D is TRBD2 (6 bases). The CDR3 extends over 13 amino acids. In germline, CDR1 is SGHAT, CDR2 FQNNGV. V shed 6 bases and J shed 5 bases, with 11 bases lying between them. For the CDR3, the DNA is TGTGCCAGCAGGCCCGGGACTCACAATGAGCAGTTCTTC. It is translated as CASRPGTHNEQFF.

This clonotype was picked up many times. V is TRBV7-3 and J is TRBJ2-3, with TRBD2 matching over 8 bases. V was pared by 2 bases and J by 2 bases, with 9 bases of the junction left unmatched. The CDR3 sequence is 17 residues long. CDR1 SGHTA and CDR2 FQGTGA come from the germline V gene. CDR3 amino acids: CASSLRQSGGATDTQYF. In DNA form, the CDR3 reads TGTGCCAGCAGCTTACGTCAGTCCGGGGGGGCCACAGATACGCAGTATTTT.

This clonotype was counted only a few times. The genes are TRBV7-9 and TRBJ1-4; D is ambiguous. Trimming cost V 2 bases and J 8 bases, with 9 bases left between them. The CDR3 has 13 residues. Germline CDR1 is SEHNR and CDR2 is FQNEAQ (reference sequence). The CDR3 protein is CASSLWLGEKLFF. CDR3 in DNA: TGTGCCAGCAGCTTATGGTTGGGGGAAAAACTGTTTTTT. The whole variable domain, filled in from reference TRBV7-9 and TRBJ1-4, reads DTGVSQNPRHKITKRGQNVTFRCDPISEHNRLYWYRQTLGQGPEFLTYFQNEAQLEKSRLLSDRFSAERPKGSFSTLEIQRTEQGDSAMYLCASSLWLGEKLFFGSGTQLSVL.

This chain connects TRBV5-6 to TRBJ1-2; D not resolved. The germline V and J ends were trimmed by 6 bases and 3 bases, with 15 bases remaining between them. The CDR3 contains 14 residues. CDR1 is SGHDT and CDR2 is YYEEEE in the germline V gene. The CDR3 reads CASKWISSDYGYTF. The CDR3 DNA sequence: TGTGCCAGCAAATGGATCTCATCCGACTATGGCTACACCTTC.

The rearrangement uses TRBV12-3 or TRBV12-4 and TRBJ1-1, with D perhaps TRBD1 (6 bases). This CDR3 contains 13 residues. The V end lost 8 bases, the J end lost 3 bases, and 13 bases lay between the germline ends. The CDR3 loop is CASEGGVYTEAFF. Written as DNA, the CDR3 is TGTGCCAGCGAAGGGGGAGTTTACACTGAAGCTTTCTTT.

This clonotype was seen a few times. The rearrangement links TRBV6-2 or TRBV6-3 to TRBJ2-7; D is perhaps TRBD2 (6 bases). V shed 8 bases and J shed 0 bases, with 11 bases lying between them. CDR1 and CDR2 from the germline V gene are MNHEY and SVGEGT. This CDR3 spans 13 amino acids. The CDR3 sequence: CASWSSDSYEQYF. CDR3 sequence (DNA): TGTGCCAGCTGGTCTAGCGACTCCTACGAGCAGTACTTC.

This clonotype showed up just a few times. The J gene is TRBJ2-5, the V gene TRBV10-3; D possibly corresponds to TRBD2 (6 bases). Per the germline V gene, CDR1 is ENHRY and CDR2 is SYGVKD. CDR3 length: 15 amino acids. Trimming removed 5 bases at V and 3 bases at J, with 16 bases between. CDR3 DNA: TGTGCCATCAGTCGGGGGATTGCTGCAGAAGAGACCCAGTACTTC. This codes for CAISRGIAAEETQYF.

This clonotype was counted a few times. V usage is TRBV7-9 and J usage is TRBJ2-1, with 7 nucleotides matching TRBD2. V shed 4 bases and J 9 bases; nucleotides not matched to a gene: 12. The germline V gene has CDR1 SEHNR and CDR2 FQNEAQ (reference sequence). The CDR3 extends over 15 amino acids. CDR3 sequence: CASSSGLREYGEQFF. The CDR3 nucleotides read TGTGCCAGCAGCTCTGGGTTGCGGGAGTACGGTGAGCAGTTCTTC.

The chain recombines TRBV7-2 with TRBJ2-7; D possibly matches TRBD1 or TRBD2 (5 bases each). The CDR3 covers 13 residues. V was clipped by 1 base and J by 4 bases, with 8 bases between them. The V gene's germline CDR1 is SGHTA and CDR2 FQGNSA. For the CDR3, the DNA is TGTGCCAGCAGCTTAGGGGACCTTTACGAGCAGTACTTC. Encoded protein: CASSLGDLYEQYF.

This clonotype was detected ten times or more. The chain carries TRBV10-3 and TRBJ2-3; the D call may be TRBD1 or TRBD2 (5 bases each). The germline V and J ends were trimmed by 6 bases and 2 bases, with 18 bases remaining between them. The CDR3 length is 16 residues. Germline CDR1 is ENHRY and CDR2 is SYGVKD. The CDR3 is CAISDPGRDDTDTQYF. The DNA for the CDR3 is TGTGCCATCAGCGACCCGGGCCGGGACGACACAGATACGCAGTATTTT.

This clonotype was seen a few times. The junction does not match germline at one end; this may be a read error. The chain employs TRBV4-1 and TRBJ2-7; D is perhaps TRBD1 (5 bases). Per germline, CDR1 MGHRA and CDR2 YSYEKL. CDR3 size: 13 residues. CDR3 loop: CASSQGLRTYQYF. Here the CDR3 DNA reads TGTGCCAGCAGCCAAGGTCTTAGGACATACCAGTACTTC.

Points on this clonotype: Its ends do not fully match the called genes, so a read error is possible. The chain is built from TRBV2 and TRBJ1-5; a possible D gene is TRBD1 (5 bases). The CDR3 is 15 residues long. The germline V gene has CDR1 SNHLY and CDR2 FYNNEI. The CDR3 sequence: CANSERARGNQPQHF. DNA of the CDR3: TGTGCCAACAGTGAACGGGCCAGGGGCAATCAGCCCCAGCATTTT.

In this sample, this clonotype turned up many times. The chain recombines TRBV7-3 with TRBJ1-1; TRBD1 aligns across 9 bases. V dropped 4 bases and J dropped 8; count of bases not matched to a gene: 5. From germline, CDR1 is SGHTA and CDR2 FQGTGA. The CDR3 covers 13 residues. The CDR3 DNA sequence: TGTGCCAGCAGCTACGGGACAGGGAGGGAAGCTTTCTTT. Translation: CASSYGTGREAFF.

V and J are TRBV19 and TRBJ2-2, with TRBD1 identical over 8 bases. Germline V CDR1 and CDR2: LNHDA, SQIVND (reference sequence). J lost 3 bases, V lost 7 bases, and 4 bases had no gene match. This CDR3 has 14 residues. The CDR3 DNA sequence: TGTGCCAGTACCGGACAGGGTTACACCGGGGAGCTGTTTTTT. Residues: CASTGQGYTGELFF.

This clonotype has more than one count but fewer than ten. This chain connects TRBV6-6 to TRBJ2-1; no clear D gene. The CDR3 has 14 residues. Germline loops: CDR1 MNHNY, CDR2 SVGAGI (reference sequence). Trimming removed 2 bases at V and 8 bases at J, with 13 bases between. CDR3 amino acids: CASSYENSYYEQFF. Here the CDR3 DNA reads TGTGCCAGCAGTTACGAAAATAGTTACTATGAGCAGTTCTTC.

This chain connects TRBV28 to TRBJ2-2; maybe TRBD1 (6 bases). V lost 7 bases to trimming and J lost 5 bases, with 23 bases between them. The CDR3 runs to 17 residues. CDR1 MDHEN and CDR2 SYDVKM come from the germline V gene. As DNA, the CDR3 is TGTGCCAGCACTCAGACGGGACACCACCGAGAGACCGGGGAGCTGTTTTTT. Its translation is CASTQTGHHRETGELFF. The entire variable domain, with the rest obtained from reference TRBV28 and TRBJ2-2, is as follows: DVKVTQSSRYLVKRTGEKVFLECVQDMDHENMFWYRQDPGLGLRLIYFSYDVKMKEKGDIPEGYSVSREKKERFSLILESASTNQTSMYLCASTQTGHHRETGELFFGEGSRLTVL.